These 12 T cell receptor beta chains were all obtained from the same sample, sequenced in a study of cytomegalovirus exposure and HLA in healthy donors. PCR employed 60 Vbeta and 13 Jbeta primers. Produced via immunoSEQ multiplex PCR; TCRdb's table is partial and in-frame only. The table lists 150,000 or so clones, around 65% of them singletons. Sequencing used PBMCs. These TCRs come from a woman in her 30s in good health and CMV-seropositive.

This chain links TRBV6-5 with TRBJ2-3; the match to TRBD2 covers 7 bases. V trimming: 6 bases; J trimming: 7 bases; junction bases outside the gene matches: 10. The CDR3 has 14 residues. The V gene's germline CDR1 is MNHEY and CDR2 SVGAGI. In nucleotides, the CDR3 is TGTGCCAGCAGCCGGGGAGCGGGAACAAATACGCAGTATTTT. The encoded protein is CASSRGAGTNTQYF.

V gene TRBV7-2 combines with J gene TRBJ1-5; no clear D. V was clipped by 6 bases and J by 6 bases, with 15 bases between them. Germline lookup yields CDR1 SGHTA and CDR2 FQGNSA. This CDR3 is built from 14 residues. The CDR3 DNA follows: TGTGCCAGCAGTCCAACCCCAGGATTTCAGCCCCAGCATTTT. Its translation: CASSPTPGFQPQHF.

This clone has a handful of counts. CDR3 DNA sequence: TGTGCCACGCACCTAGCGGGCCCCACAGATACGCAGTATTTT. Residues: CATHLAGPTDTQYF. The chain uses TRBV6-1 and TRBJ2-3; 8 bases agree with TRBD2. The V and J ends lost 10 bases and 2 bases, in that order; junction bases with no gene match: 8. This CDR3 has 14 amino acids. The germline gives CDR1 MNHNS, CDR2 SASEGT.

The J gene is TRBJ2-7, the V gene TRBV7-2, with 10 bases that match TRBD2. V lost 1 base, J lost 4 bases, and 4 bases stayed unmatched. The CDR3 runs 15 residues. CDR1 is SGHTA, CDR2 FQGNSA, per germline. The CDR3, as DNA: TGTGCCAGCAGCTTAGTCCCTAGCGGGGGATACGAGCAGTACTTC. Encoded protein: CASSLVPSGGYEQYF.

This clone was counted a few times. V usage is TRBV6-5 and J usage is TRBJ2-3; TRBD1 matches 8 bases. The CDR3 covers 15 residues. V lost 0 bases and J lost 6; bases outside the gene matches: 5. Germline V CDR1 and CDR2: MNHEY, SVGAGI. The CDR3 sequence: CASSYSYRDRDTQYF. The CDR3 nucleotides are TGTGCCAGCAGTTACTCCTACCGGGACAGGGATACGCAGTATTTT.

V and J are TRBV5-1 and TRBJ2-5; 10 nucleotides line up with TRBD1. The ends lost 1 base at V and 3 bases at J; junction bases unmatched: 3. Germline assignment: CDR1 SGHRS and CDR2 YFSETQ. The CDR3 is made up of 15 amino acids. The CDR3 sequence: CASSLIGTGEETQYF. Here the CDR3 DNA reads TGCGCCAGCAGCTTGATCGGGACAGGGGAAGAGACCCAGTACTTC.

This clone appeared a few times. V usage is TRBV2 and J usage is TRBJ1-5; no firm D call. V lost 5 bases, J lost 7 bases, and 12 bases lay in between. The CDR3 is 13 residues long. The germline V gene has CDR1 SNHLY and CDR2 FYNNEI. The CDR3 nucleotides read TGTGCCAGCAGTTTAAAGCGCGAACAGCCCCAGCATTTT. As protein: CASSLKREQPQHF.

With regard to this clone: One junction end does not reproduce the germline sequence, and a read error may be involved. This chain joins TRBV18 and TRBJ1-5, with 8 bases that match TRBD1. CDR1 KGHSH and CDR2 LQKENI come from the germline V gene. The length of the CDR3 is 13 residues. The CDR3 is CASSPTGEQPQHF. The CDR3 nucleotides read TGTGCCAGCTCACCGACAGGGGAACAGCCTCAGCATTTT. Full variable domain (missing parts from reference TRBV18 and TRBJ1-5): NAGVMQNPRHLVRRRGQEARLRCSPMKGHSHVYWYRQLPEEGLKFMVYLQKENIIDESGMPKERFSAEFPKEGPSILRIQQVVRGDSAAYFCASSPTGEQPQHFGDGTRLSIL.

This clone was seen a single time. The chain is built from TRBV28 and TRBJ2-4; 7 bases agree with TRBD1. This CDR3 spans 12 amino acids. The ends lost 6 bases at V and 7 bases at J; junction bases unmatched: 3. Per the germline V gene, CDR1 is MDHEN and CDR2 is SYDVKM. In DNA, the CDR3 is TGTGCCAGCAGGCCGACAGGGAACATTCAGTACTTC. Its translation: CASRPTGNIQYF.

A few counts support this clone. The CDR3 here is CASSPRRAGSNQPQHF. The CDR3 DNA follows: TGTGCCAGCAGTCCAAGGCGGGCAGGTAGCAATCAGCCCCAGCATTTT. The V call is TRBV2, the J call TRBJ1-5; D remains ambiguous. This CDR3 contains 16 residues. The germline V gene encodes CDR1 SNHLY and CDR2 FYNNEI. The ends were cut back, 5 bases at V and 0 bases at J, with 14 bases in the middle.

This clone was observed a single time. The chain couples TRBV4-2 to TRBJ2-3, with a possible D match to TRBD2 (6 bases). This CDR3 spans 19 amino acids. Trimming removed 0 bases from V and 2 bases from J, with 21 bases in between. From germline, CDR1 is LGHNA and CDR2 YNFKEQ. This chain's CDR3 is CASSQDRLWADYPTDTQYF. In DNA, the CDR3 is TGTGCCAGCAGCCAAGATAGACTTTGGGCGGACTATCCCACAGATACGCAGTATTTT.

This chain uses TRBV13 with TRBJ1-1; 8 nucleotides line up with TRBD1. CDR1 and CDR2 (germline): PRHDT, FYEKMQ (reference sequence). This CDR3 is 15 amino acids long. Trimming removed 6 bases from V and 1 base from J; junction bases left unmatched: 7. CDR3 loop: CASSSHGTGNTEAFF. The CDR3 DNA is TGTGCCAGCAGTAGTCACGGGACAGGGAACACTGAAGCTTTCTTT.